The rows below give T cell receptor beta chains drawn from one sample of a study of shared clonotypes between healthy human individuals. TCRdb's copy holds only in-frame clones and misses some; the assay was immunoSEQ multiplex PCR. The sample yields around 1.9 million clones, 85% to 95% seen once. Sequenced sample: naive CD8+ T cells from PBMCs. The receptors were gathered from a young man in good health. Some clones in this sample may be carry-over from other donors' samples. CDR3s include the opening cysteine and the closing phenylalanine or tryptophan. Fields, in order: clone size, D gene, J gene, V gene, CDR3 protein, CDR3 DNA. D genes are given only for firm matches. For some rows the clone size is stated as once, few or many, or as a class when expanded; others skip it.

NA NA TRBJ2-7 TRBV19 CASSFWGRGPYEQYF TGTGCCAGTAGCTTCTGGGGACGGGGCCCCTACGAGCAGTACTTC
NA NA TRBJ2-7 TRBV27 CASSPGLTPYEQYF TGTGCCAGCAGCCCAGGACTAACCCCCTACGAGCAGTACTTC
NA NA TRBJ2-2 TRBV4-1 CASSQDRVTGELFF TGCGCCAGCAGCCAAGACAGGGTCACCGGGGAGCTGTTTTTT
NA TRBD1 TRBJ2-2 TRBV10-2 CASRSTGKAGELFF TGCGCCAGCAGGTCGACAGGGAAGGCCGGGGAGCTGTTTTTT
NA NA TRBJ2-7 TRBV11-2 CASSQARSTGQYF TGTGCCAGCAGCCAAGCTCGTTCCACGGGGCAGTACTTC
NA NA TRBJ2-7 TRBV7-9 CASSSPNMGTRRTAYEQYF TGTGCCAGCAGCTCGCCCAACATGGGGACAAGGCGAACAGCCTACGAGCAGTACTTC
NA TRBD1 TRBJ1-5 TRBV6-6 CASSPTGWGTQPQHF TGTGCCAGCAGTCCGACAGGGTGGGGGACACAGCCCCAGCATTTT
NA TRBD1 TRBJ1-1 TRBV7-2 CASSLAEGAWTEAFF TGTGCCAGCAGCTTAGCGGAGGGGGCGTGGACTGAAGCTTTCTTT
NA TRBD2 TRBJ2-7 TRBV18 CASSPRGPPSSGRAGAYEQYF TGTGCCAGCTCACCAAGGGGGCCTCCTTCTAGCGGGAGGGCGGGGGCCTACGAGCAGTACTTC
NA TRBD2 TRBJ2-1 TRBV4-1 CASSPPGLAGGLWDEQFF TGCGCCAGCAGCCCGCCGGGACTAGCGGGAGGGCTCTGGGATGAGCAGTTCTTC
NA TRBD1 TRBJ2-1 TRBV28 CASIPGDRELGEQFF TGTGCCAGCATCCCCGGGGACAGGGAACTAGGTGAGCAGTTCTTC
NA NA TRBJ1-2 TRBV5-1 CASTSGFNYGYTF TGCGCCAGCACAAGTGGGTTTAACTATGGCTACACCTTC
NA NA TRBJ2-7 TRBV7-4 CASSLGWTAITGEQYF TGTGCCAGCAGCTTAGGGTGGACGGCAATAACGGGCGAGCAGTACTTC
NA NA TRBJ2-5 TRBV4-2 CASSQDGRREETQYF TGTGCCAGCAGCCAAGATGGCAGACGGGAGGAGACCCAGTACTTC
once NA TRBJ2-1 TRBV2 CASKVGASSYNEQFF TGTGCCAGCAAGGTGGGGGCAAGCTCCTACAATGAGCAGTTCTTC
NA NA TRBJ1-5 TRBV2 CASTGSSVMDQPQHF TGTGCCAGCACCGGCAGCTCGGTTATGGATCAGCCCCAGCATTTT
NA NA TRBJ2-7 TRBV29-1 CSVTGEDFGGYYEQYF TGCAGCGTGACAGGCGAGGATTTCGGGGGCTACTACGAGCAGTACTTC
once TRBD2 TRBJ2-1 TRBV4-1 CASSQATSAVVGSSYNEQFF TGCGCCAGCAGCCAAGCGACTAGCGCCGTTGTCGGGAGCTCCTACAATGAGCAGTTCTTC
NA NA TRBJ1-5 TRBV9 CASSADPRGSGDQPQHF TGTGCCAGCAGCGCCGACCCCAGGGGATCAGGCGATCAGCCCCAGCATTTT
NA TRBD1 TRBJ2-3 TRBV7-6 CASSPPLTGTGSWDTQYF TGTGCCAGCAGCCCCCCACTCACCGGGACAGGGTCGTGGGATACGCAGTATTTT
few NA TRBJ1-3 TRBV7-9 CASSSGTLFSGNTIYF TGTGCCAGCAGCTCGGGAACACTTTTCTCCGGAAACACCATATATTTT
NA TRBD1 TRBJ1-2 TRBV10-2 CASSASPGQGKPGGYTF TGCGCCAGCAGTGCCTCCCCGGGACAGGGGAAACCTGGTGGCTACACCTTC
NA TRBD2 TRBJ2-1 TRBV19 CASSIIAGGGNEQFF TGTGCCAGTAGTATAATAGCGGGAGGTGGCAATGAGCAGTTCTTC
NA NA TRBJ1-6 TRBV4-2 CASSSRDWQSPLHF TGTGCCAGCAGCAGCCGGGACTGGCAATCACCCCTCCACTTT
NA NA TRBJ1-1 TRBV5-6 CASSLAVVNTEAFF TGTGCCAGCAGCTTGGCCGTCGTGAACACTGAAGCTTTCTTT
NA TRBD1 TRBJ2-2 TRBV11-2 CASSAMDRGTGELFF TGTGCCAGCAGCGCGATGGACAGGGGCACCGGGGAGCTGTTTTTT
NA NA TRBJ2-5 TRBV28 CASSFSVRETQYF TGTGCCAGCAGTTTTTCCGTTCGAGAGACCCAGTACTTC
NA NA TRBJ2-7 TRBV27 CASSLSSGNYEQYF TGTGCCAGCAGTTTATCTAGCGGAAACTACGAGCAGTACTTC
NA NA TRBJ1-2 TRBV27 CASSLIQGDGYTF TGTGCCAGCAGTTTAATCCAGGGCGATGGCTACACCTTC
NA NA TRBJ2-1 TRBV11-3 CASSSPRGLDGEQFF TGTGCCAGCAGCTCCCCGAGAGGGCTGGATGGTGAGCAGTTCTTC
NA NA TRBJ2-1 TRBV6-5 CASSYRFTQGEQFF TGTGCCAGCAGTTACCGTTTCACACAGGGTGAGCAGTTCTTC
NA NA TRBJ1-1 TRBV5-5 CASSSFRNPDAFF TGTGCCAGCAGCTCATTCCGGAACCCGGACGCTTTCTTT
NA NA TRBJ2-7 TRBV27 CASSLTQGGRYEQYF TGTGCCAGCAGTTTAACCCAGGGGGGCCGCTACGAGCAGTACTTC
NA NA TRBJ2-7 TRBV6-1 CASSAGKAGYEQYF TGTGCCAGCAGTGCAGGGAAGGCTGGCTACGAGCAGTACTTC
NA NA TRBJ1-3 TRBV4-1 CASSQDRTSGNTIYF TGCGCCAGCAGCCAAGACAGGACAAGTGGAAACACCATATATTTT
NA TRBD1 TRBJ1-5 TRBV19 CASKDREERPQHF TGTGCCAGTAAGGACAGGGAAGAGCGGCCCCAGCATTTT
NA TRBD1 TRBJ2-7 TRBV5-8 CASSWDRAYEQYF TGTGCCAGCAGCTGGGACAGGGCCTACGAGCAGTACTTC
NA TRBD2 TRBJ2-3 TRBV5-4 CAMLRGGTQYF TGTGCCATGCTACGGGGGGGTACGCAGTATTTT
NA TRBD2 TRBJ2-3 TRBV14 CASSILAGVSDTQYF TGTGCCAGCTCGATACTAGCGGGAGTTTCAGATACGCAGTATTTT
NA NA TRBJ2-7 TRBV7-9 CASSLVSVYEQYF TGTGCCAGCAGCTTAGTATCGGTCTACGAGCAGTACTTC
NA NA TRBJ2-7 TRBV9 CASSVGRGATDYEQYF TGTGCCAGCAGCGTAGGCCGGGGGGCGACGGATTACGAGCAGTACTTC
once NA TRBJ1-1 TRBV9 CASSVVDRPNTEAFF TGTGCCAGCAGCGTAGTCGATAGGCCGAACACTGAAGCTTTCTTT
NA NA TRBJ2-5 TRBV4-1 CASSQDRTAENQETQYF TGCGCCAGCAGCCAAGATAGAACGGCAGAAAACCAAGAGACCCAGTACTTC
NA NA TRBJ1-1 TRBV27 CASKNPENTEAFF TGTGCCAGCAAGAACCCGGAGAACACTGAAGCTTTCTTT
NA NA TRBJ1-5 TRBV4-3 CASSQDRAEAQPQHF TGCGCCAGCAGCCAAGACCGTGCGGAGGCCCAGCCCCAGCATTTT
NA TRBD2 TRBJ2-3 TRBV11-2 CASSLREGPLTDTQYF TGTGCCAGCAGCTTACGGGAGGGCCCCCTCACAGATACGCAGTATTTT
NA NA TRBJ2-4 TRBV4-1 CASSQVSQGKNIQYF TGCGCCAGCAGCCAAGTCTCCCAGGGTAAAAACATTCAGTACTTC
NA NA TRBJ1-3 TRBV6-1 CASSLEEGTGNTIYF TGTGCCAGCAGTCTCGAAGAGGGGACCGGAAACACCATATATTTT
NA TRBD2 TRBJ2-1 TRBV2 CASTPSGAYNEQFF TGTGCCAGCACTCCTAGCGGAGCCTACAATGAGCAGTTCTTC
NA TRBD1 TRBJ1-1 TRBV27 CASSPRQGMNTEAFF TGTGCCAGCAGTCCACGACAGGGAATGAACACTGAAGCTTTCTTT
NA NA TRBJ2-7 TRBV4-2 CASSQYTLYEQYF TGTGCCAGCAGCCAATACACTCTCTACGAGCAGTACTTC
NA TRBD1 TRBJ2-7 TRBV27 CASSTTGGYEQYF TGTGCCAGCAGCACCACAGGGGGCTACGAGCAGTACTTC